This T cell receptor beta chain derives from a study of blood T cell repertoires in COVID-19. Across the study: Some COVID-19 samples were acute and others convalescent; all came from the United States, Italy and Spain. Sample material is recorded as cDNA or gDNA derived from T cells, B-cell-depleted T cells, or PBMCs.

Original analysis: Counts of nucleated cells, estimated from reference gene primer amplification, were obtained. Method: immunoSEQ multiplex PCR; TCRdb's copy keeps in-frame clones and lacks some. Clonal size and the V and J genes are those of that table, whereas D and trimming came from the DNA. The profile shows approximately 260,000 clones, 85% to 90% of them singletons. Losses at the gene ends were 0 bases for V and 4 bases for J; bases not matched to a gene: 6. The germline CDR1 and CDR2 sequences are SGHRS and YFSETQ. The CDR3 is 15 amino acids. The receptor was isolated from a woman aged 40 to 49 with acute or convalescent COVID-19. This sequence joins TRBV5-1 and TRBJ1-2, with 7 bases lining up with TRBD1. Source material: peripheral blood. The CDR3 sequence is CASSLAGQEIYGYTF. CDR3 nucleotides: TGCGCCAGCAGCTTGGCCGGACAGGAAATCTATGGCTACACCTTC.